The sequence of this T cell receptor beta chain was determined in a study of shared clonotypes between healthy human individuals. Study-level findings and limits: Sample collection involved blood only; tissue repertoires are likely different. An expected dependence of interdonor clonotype sharing on sequencing depth was noted.

Comments on this clone: Its antigen is unknown.

The ends lost 6 bases at V and 3 bases at J; junction bases unmatched: 20. Germline loops: CDR1 MNHEY, CDR2 SMNVEV (reference sequence). The CDR3 sequence is 20 residues long. Naive-designated CD8 cells lacked CD45RO, were positively enriched for CCR7, and omitted terminally differentiated effector memory CD45RA+ cells. At the deep level, the assay was run. Each replicate PCR on the sorted subsets used around 200 ng DNA (about 30,000 T cell genomes). Sequenced by immunoSEQ multiplex PCR; TCRdb stores in-frame clones only, minus some. This table holds about 2 million clones, approximately 95% found once.

This rearrangement joins TRBV27 to TRBJ2-5, with 12 bases matching TRBD2. Source material: naive CD8+ T cells sorted from blood. The TCR originated in a young man in good health. The CDR3, as DNA: TGTGCCAGCAGCGACAACCCCAAACTAGCGGGGGGTCTTGACGAAGAGACCCAGTACTTC. Translated: CASSDNPKLAGGLDEETQYF.